The 26 T cell receptor beta chains in this list originate from one sample, sequenced in a study of blood T cell repertoires in COVID-19. Sequencing used immunoSEQ multiplex PCR; TCRdb keeps in-frame clones, though not all of them. The sample lists around 35,000 clones, more than 80% seen once, with approximately 7% in the top ten. The sequenced sample consisted of peripheral blood. These receptor sequences come from a human donor in a cohort sampled during active COVID-19.

This clone has just one count. The CDR3 protein is CASSVQNTGELFF. CDR3 nucleotides: TGCGCCAGCAGCGTTCAGAACACCGGGGAGCTGTTTTTT. J is TRBJ2-2 and V is TRBV5-1; D uncertain. V lost 4 bases and J lost 1, with 5 bases in between. The CDR3 loop spans 13 amino acids. CDR1 SGHRS and CDR2 YFSETQ come from the germline V gene.

This chain links TRBV18 with TRBJ1-1, with 8 nucleotides matching TRBD1. The CDR3 is 15 residues long. With V trimmed by 3 bases and J by 0 bases, 3 bases remained unmatched. Germline CDR1 is KGHSH and CDR2 is LQKENI. Here the CDR3 reads CASSPQGAMNTEAFF. As DNA, the CDR3 is TGTGCCAGCTCACCCCAGGGGGCAATGAACACTGAAGCTTTCTTT.

The J gene is TRBJ2-7, the V gene TRBV30; D is perhaps TRBD2 (5 bases). V lost 1 base and J lost 2, with 12 bases in between. The CDR3 is 14 amino acids. Germline V gene lookup returns CDR1 GTSNPN and CDR2 SVGIG (reference sequence). This CDR3 reads CAWSGAAPAYEQYF. CDR3 coding DNA: TGTGCCTGGAGTGGAGCGGCCCCCGCCTACGAGCAGTACTTC.

The chain employs TRBV27 and TRBJ2-5, with TRBD1 matching over 9 bases. This CDR3 region has 16 residues. V gave up 6 bases and J gave up 3 bases; unmatched junction bases: 11. Germline V CDR1 and CDR2: MNHEY, SMNVEV (reference sequence). CDR3: CASSRLRDRVEETQYF. DNA of the CDR3: TGTGCCAGCAGCCGACTCCGGGACAGGGTTGAAGAGACCCAGTACTTC.

This clone turned up a few times. The chain employs TRBV6-5 and TRBJ2-1; 10 nucleotides match TRBD1. V lost 4 bases and J lost 5; bases outside the gene matches: 5. The CDR3 length is 15 residues. Germline lookup yields CDR1 MNHEY and CDR2 SVGAGI. The CDR3 sequence: CASSLTGGQDNEQFF. CDR3 nucleotide sequence: TGTGCCAGCAGTTTGACAGGGGGCCAGGACAATGAGCAGTTCTTC.

This clone was observed a handful of times. The chain joins TRBV7-3 to TRBJ2-5, with TRBD2 as a possible D gene (6 bases). Germline V gene data show CDR1 as SGHTA and CDR2 as FQGTGA. The CDR3 runs to 14 residues. The V gene lost 5 bases and the J gene lost 5 bases, with 15 bases spanning the gap. This CDR3 is CASSPGGTRETQYF. CDR3 nucleotide sequence: TGTGCCAGCAGCCCCGGGGGAACCAGGGAGACCCAGTACTTC.

The chain employs TRBV5-1 and TRBJ1-2, with D possibly matching TRBD1 (5 bases). This CDR3 has 13 residues. Trimming pared 2 bases from V and 4 bases from J, leaving 9 bases between. Germline V gene lookup returns CDR1 SGHRS and CDR2 YFSETQ. CDR3 bases: TGCGCCAGCAGCTTAGGACAAAGCTATGGCTACACCTTC. Its translation: CASSLGQSYGYTF. Filled out from reference TRBV5-1 and TRBJ1-2, the complete variable domain reads KAGVTQTPRYLIKTRGQQVTLSCSPISGHRSVSWYQQTPGQGLQFLFEYFSETQRNKGNFPGRFSGRQFSNSRSEMNVSTLELGDSALYLCASSLGQSYGYTFGSGTRLTVV.

The V call is TRBV6-1, the J call TRBJ2-3; 12 positions agree with TRBD1. The CDR3 length is 17 residues. V was clipped by 4 bases and J by 4 bases; unmatched bases: 9. Germline V gene lookup returns CDR1 MNHNS and CDR2 SASEGT. This CDR3 reads CASSARPGQGAADTQYF. Written as DNA, the CDR3 is TGTGCCAGCAGTGCTAGACCGGGACAGGGGGCTGCAGATACGCAGTATTTT.

The J gene is TRBJ2-3, the V gene TRBV2; weak D call: TRBD1 (6 bases). The V end lost 7 bases, the J end lost 3 bases, and 11 bases lay between the germline ends. The CDR3 has 13 amino acids. CDR1 is SNHLY and CDR2 is FYNNEI in the germline V gene. CDR3 loop: CASNMGATDTQYF. CDR3 coding DNA: TGTGCCAGCAATATGGGGGCAACAGATACGCAGTATTTT.

The chain has TRBV19 and TRBJ2-2; possibly TRBD1 for D (5 bases). With 10 bases removed from V and 4 bases from J, the gap between germline ends came to 19 bases. The CDR3 is 15 amino acids. Germline V gives CDR1 LNHDA, CDR2 SQIVND (reference sequence). CDR3 in amino acids: CATISHRGSTGELFF. The CDR3 DNA follows: TGTGCCACCATCAGCCATAGGGGTTCCACCGGGGAGCTGTTTTTT.

The chain links TRBV7-3 to TRBJ2-7, with 7 nucleotides matching TRBD1. Trimming took 5 bases from V and 2 from J; bases not matched to a gene: 12. Germline assignment: CDR1 SGHTA and CDR2 FQGTGA. This CDR3 is 16 amino acids long. The CDR3 here is CASSPDGTAGPYEQYF. The CDR3 coding sequence is TGTGCCAGCAGCCCTGATGGGACAGCCGGTCCCTACGAGCAGTACTTC.

V gene TRBV9 combines with J gene TRBJ2-7; TRBD2 agrees at 9 bases. The J segment lost 3 bases and the V segment lost 3 bases, leaving 4 bases of the junction unmatched. The CDR3 is 14 amino acids. Germline CDR1 reads SGDLS; CDR2 reads YYNGEE. The CDR3 sequence: CASSGREGHYEQYF. CDR3 bases: TGTGCCAGCAGCGGGCGGGAGGGCCACTACGAGCAGTACTTC.

The sample holds one count of this clone. The V call is TRBV29-1, the J call TRBJ2-7; a weak D match, TRBD1 (5 bases). CDR1 is SQVTM and CDR2 is ANQGSEA in the germline V gene. Trimming pared 3 bases from V and 3 bases from J, leaving 6 bases between. CDR3 size: 11 residues. This chain's CDR3 is CSVDQGYEQYF. DNA of the CDR3: TGCAGCGTTGATCAGGGCTACGAGCAGTACTTC.

The genes are TRBV18 and TRBJ2-1; D not resolved. CDR3 length equals 11 residues. Germline V gene data show CDR1 as KGHSH and CDR2 as LQKENI. The ends were cut back, 6 bases at V and 9 bases at J, with 9 bases in the middle. CDR3 DNA: TGTGCCAGCTCCCCTTCGGGTGAGCAGTTCTTC. It yields the protein CASSPSGEQFF. Using reference TRBV18 and TRBJ2-1 for the parts outside the CDR3, the full variable domain is NAGVMQNPRHLVRRRGQEARLRCSPMKGHSHVYWYRQLPEEGLKFMVYLQKENIIDESGMPKERFSAEFPKEGPSILRIQQVVRGDSAAYFCASSPSGEQFFGPGTRLTVL.

V and J are TRBV5-4 and TRBJ2-7, with TRBD2 identical over 7 bases. The CDR3 has 14 amino acids. Trimming cost V 0 bases and J 6 bases; bases outside gene matches: 6. Looked up from germline, CDR1 is SGHNT and CDR2 is YYREEE (reference sequence). The CDR3 DNA follows: TGTGCCAGCAGCTTGGGGGGCGGGAGAGGCGAGCAGTACTTC. Encoded protein: CASSLGGGRGEQYF.

J is TRBJ1-1 and V is TRBV6-6, with D possibly matching TRBD1 (5 bases). CDR1 MNHNY and CDR2 SVGAGI come from the germline V gene (reference sequence). The CDR3 totals 16 residues. V lost 2 bases to trimming and J lost 0 bases, with 13 bases between them. The CDR3 bases are TGTGCCAGCAGTTACCAGGGCGCGAGGATGAACACTGAAGCTTTCTTT. Encoded protein: CASSYQGARMNTEAFF.

The count of this clone is one. This chain connects TRBV9 to TRBJ2-3; TRBD2 matches at 9 bases. This CDR3 comprises 16 residues. CDR1 and CDR2 from the germline V gene are SGDLS and YYNGEE. V shed 0 bases and J 5 bases; nucleotides not matched to a gene: 7. CDR3 nucleotides: TGTGCCAGCAGCGTAGGGACGCGGGAGGGTATAGATACGCAGTATTTT. Its protein is CASSVGTREGIDTQYF.

V usage is TRBV5-1 and J usage is TRBJ2-5, with a possible D match to TRBD1 (6 bases). Germline V gene sequence: CDR1 SGHRS, CDR2 YFSETQ. V was shortened by 1 base and J by 5 bases, with 12 bases between the two germline ends. This CDR3 region has 14 residues. CDR3 DNA sequence: TGCGCCAGCAGCTTGCAGGGGCAAATGGAGACCCAGTACTTC. This codes for CASSLQGQMETQYF.

V and J are TRBV2 and TRBJ2-1, with 11 bases fitting TRBD2. Germline values: CDR1 SNHLY, CDR2 FYNNEI. This CDR3 is built from 15 residues. J was trimmed by 2 bases and V by 6 bases; bases with no gene match: 3. CDR3 sequence reads: CASRRLAGTYNEQFF. For the CDR3, the DNA is TGTGCCAGCAGGCGACTAGCGGGGACCTACAATGAGCAGTTCTTC.

The V and J genes are TRBV5-1 and TRBJ2-7; 7 nucleotides line up with TRBD1. The length of the CDR3 is 16 residues. After removal of 4 bases from V and 2 bases from J, the junction contained 12 bases not matched to a gene. Germline CDR1 and CDR2: SGHRS and YFSETQ. The CDR3 spells CASSPPRDSLTYEQYF. CDR3 sequence (DNA): TGCGCCAGCAGCCCCCCCCGGGACAGCCTTACCTACGAGCAGTACTTC. The full variable domain, rest sourced from reference TRBV5-1 and TRBJ2-7, is KAGVTQTPRYLIKTRGQQVTLSCSPISGHRSVSWYQQTPGQGLQFLFEYFSETQRNKGNFPGRFSGRQFSNSRSEMNVSTLELGDSALYLCASSPPRDSLTYEQYFGPGTRLTVT.

V is TRBV25-1 and J is TRBJ2-2, with TRBD1 matching over 9 bases. The CDR3 has 17 residues. Germline V gene lookup returns CDR1 MGHDK and CDR2 SYGVNS. Losses at the gene ends were 7 bases for V and 3 bases for J; bases not matched to a gene: 12. The CDR3 region has the DNA TGTGCCAGCACTCAAAGGGGGGGACAGGGAGACACCGGGGAGCTGTTTTTT. Translated: CASTQRGGQGDTGELFF. Full variable domain (missing parts from reference TRBV25-1 and TRBJ2-2): EADIYQTPRYLVIGTGKKITLECSQTMGHDKMYWYQQDPGMELHLIHYSYGVNSTEKGDLSSESTVSRIRTEHFPLTLESARPSHTSQYLCASTQRGGQGDTGELFFGEGSRLTVL.

V usage is TRBV6-5 and J usage is TRBJ2-3; 10 bases line up with TRBD2. Germline loops: CDR1 MNHEY, CDR2 SVGAGI. This CDR3 spans 13 amino acids. V was pared by 3 bases and J by 14 bases, with 8 bases of the junction left unmatched. In DNA form, the CDR3 reads TGTGCCAGCAGTTATTCTACTAGCGGGGCGCCGTATTTT. It specifies CASSYSTSGAPYF.

The chain joins TRBV18 to TRBJ2-1, with 14 bases aligning to TRBD2. V lost 0 bases to trimming and J lost 5 bases; unmatched junction nucleotides: 3. Germline lookup yields CDR1 KGHSH and CDR2 LQKENI. The CDR3 has 17 amino acids. CDR3 nucleotide sequence: TGTGCCAGCTCACCACCCGGACTAGCGGGGGGTAACAATGAGCAGTTCTTC. This sequence encodes CASSPPGLAGGNNEQFF.

This chain joins TRBV25-1 and TRBJ1-3; 8 bases match TRBD1. CDR3 size: 16 residues. V shed 4 bases, J shed 2 bases, and the junction held 7 bases outside the gene matches. Germline-derived CDR1 and CDR2 are MGHDK and SYGVNS. The DNA of the CDR3 is TGTGCCAGCAGTGGACCGGACAGGGTAACTGGAAACACCATATATTTT. As protein: CASSGPDRVTGNTIYF.

The rearrangement uses TRBV14 and TRBJ2-7; D perhaps matches TRBD1 (6 bases). In germline, CDR1 is SGHDN, CDR2 FVKESK. The V and J ends lost 4 bases and 3 bases respectively, with 13 bases between them. The CDR3 totals 14 residues. The chain's CDR3 is CASSRRQELYEQYF. CDR3 DNA sequence: TGTGCCAGCAGCCGACGACAGGAACTCTACGAGCAGTACTTC. The full variable domain, rest sourced from reference TRBV14 and TRBJ2-7, is EAGVTQFPSHSVIEKGQTVTLRCDPISGHDNLYWYRRVMGKEIKFLLHFVKESKQDESGMPNNRFLAERTGGTYSTLKVQPAELEDSGVYFCASSRRQELYEQYFGPGTRLTVT.

Here the CDR3 DNA reads TGTGCCATCAGTGGGGGACTTTACAATGAGCAGTTCTTC. Translation: CAISGGLYNEQFF. The rearrangement joins TRBV10-3 to TRBJ2-1; perhaps TRBD2 as D (6 bases). With 4 bases removed from V and 4 bases from J, the gap between germline ends came to 8 bases. CDR1 and CDR2 from the germline V gene are ENHRY and SYGVKD. This CDR3 region has 13 residues.